This T cell receptor beta chain was sequenced during a study of blood T cell repertoires in COVID-19. V lost 1 base, J lost 7 bases, and 6 bases stayed unmatched. This CDR3 comprises 15 residues. Germline V gene data show CDR1 as SGHTA and CDR2 as FQGNSA. The protocol was immunoSEQ multiplex PCR, while the TCRdb copy is restricted to in-frame clones and leaves out a portion. The sample gives a few hundred thousand clones, 85% of which show up once; around 1% is in the top ten. This TCR was recovered from a man between 35 and 55 years old with acute or convalescent COVID-19. The material sequenced was peripheral blood. The rearrangement links TRBV7-2 to TRBJ2-1, with 8 bases matching TRBD2. DNA of the CDR3: TGTGCCAGCAGCTTAGGCGGGGGGCCCACTAATGAGCAGTTCTTC. Its protein product is CASSLGGGPTNEQFF.